The following is a TCR beta chain sequence with its context. Its antigen remains unknown. TCRdb ran MiXCR on the 5' RACE reads and lists one entry per CDR3 protein. The data hold about 61,000 distinct CDR3 sequences, with around 30% observed a single time. Naive CD4+ T cells were purified with Tregs depleted by CD25. Study observations and caveats: Tumor memory CD4+ T cell TCR gene usage was found to cluster with blood and lymph node memory CD4+ cells and with lymph node naive CD4+ cells. Tumor Treg TCRs overlapped most with tumor naive CD4+ cells.

Between the trimmed V and J ends, which lost 7 bases and 8 bases, there was a span of 23 bases. There are 15 residues in the CDR3. Sequencing was carried out using tumor-infiltrating naive CD4+ T cells sorted from the breast tumor. The subset: naive CD4+ T cells, CD4+CD45RA+CD25-. The J gene is TRBJ1-2, the V gene TRBV12-3 or TRBV12-4, with TRBD1 as a possible D gene (6 bases). The TCR sequence derives from a female donor with breast cancer. The CDR3 DNA sequence: TGTGCCAGCACCGTTTCAGGACAGACCCCTAAAGGCTACACCTTC. It codes for CASTVSGQTPKGYTF.